Listed here is a single T cell receptor beta chain. Authors' processing steps: Researchers report that nucleated cell counts were estimated from reference gene primer amplification. Sequencing was performed with immunoSEQ multiplex PCR; in TCRdb, only in-frame clones are kept and a portion is missing. V and J calls and clone size are copied from that table; D and trimming were computed from the DNA. The sample shows roughly 60,000 clones, around 84% of them seen only once. The CDR3 extends over 17 amino acids. Between the trimmed V and J ends, which lost 1 base and 10 bases, there was a span of 23 bases. Germline V CDR1 and CDR2: LGHDT, YNNKEL (reference sequence). The entry originates in a study of blood T cell repertoires in COVID-19.

The sample consisted of peripheral blood. The TCR was taken from a human donor in a cohort sampled during active or convalescent COVID-19. The J gene is TRBJ2-1, the V gene TRBV3-1 (or the pseudogene TRBV3-2); tentatively, D is TRBD1 (6 bases). The CDR3 nucleotides read TGTGCCAGCAGCCAAGGCTCTATCAGGGGCCCCCTCGGAGAGCAGTTCTTC. It codes for CASSQGSIRGPLGEQFF.